The 5 T cell receptor beta chains below come from one sample, sequenced in a study of blood T cell repertoires in COVID-19. Here immunoSEQ multiplex PCR was the method, and the copy in TCRdb shows in-frame clones only, minus some. The sample carries approximately 220,000 clones, roughly 85% recorded once. The material sequenced was peripheral blood. The receptors shown here come from a man aged 50 to 59 who had recovered from COVID-19.

The chain recombines TRBV28 with TRBJ2-1, with 8 bases matching TRBD1. This CDR3 has 16 amino acids. V trimming: 6 bases; J trimming: 8 bases; junction bases outside the gene matches: 15. Germline V gives CDR1 MDHEN, CDR2 SYDVKM. CDR3 region: CASSDRGRVMGYEQFF. Here the CDR3 DNA reads TGTGCCAGCAGCGACAGGGGTAGGGTTATGGGGTATGAGCAGTTCTTC.

The V and J genes are TRBV24-1 and TRBJ2-3; D is unresolved. CDR1 KGHDR and CDR2 SFDVKD come from the germline V gene. V was clipped by 6 bases and J by 3 bases, with 3 bases between them. This CDR3 spans 11 amino acids. As DNA, the CDR3 is TGTGCCACCAGTCTGACAGATACGCAGTATTTT. As protein: CATSLTDTQYF.

The V and J genes are TRBV5-5 and TRBJ2-7, with a possible D match to TRBD1 (5 bases). CDR1 SGHKS and CDR2 YYEKEE come from the germline V gene (reference sequence). Trimming removed 0 bases at V and 2 bases at J, with 9 bases between. The CDR3 is 14 residues long. This CDR3 reads CASSLETGPYEQYF. In DNA form, the CDR3 reads TGTGCCAGCAGCTTGGAAACAGGTCCCTACGAGCAGTACTTC.

V and J are TRBV30 and TRBJ1-4; 7 bases are a match to TRBD1. The V gene end was trimmed by 3 bases and the J gene end by 5 bases; junction bases not matched to a gene: 9. This CDR3 comprises 15 residues. Germline CDR1 reads GTSNPN; CDR2 reads SVGIG (reference sequence). The CDR3 sequence is CAWRRRDRTNEKLFF. The CDR3 DNA reads as TGTGCCTGGAGGCGTAGGGACAGAACAAATGAAAAACTGTTTTTT.

Here the CDR3 DNA reads TGTGCCAGCTCGCCTGACAGGAAAGGGAATGGCTACACCTTC. Translating gives CASSPDRKGNGYTF. The rearrangement uses TRBV18 and TRBJ1-2; a possible D gene is TRBD1 (6 bases). From germline, CDR1 is KGHSH and CDR2 LQKENI. The ends were cut back, 6 bases at V and 6 bases at J, with 17 bases in the middle. The CDR3 is 14 residues long.